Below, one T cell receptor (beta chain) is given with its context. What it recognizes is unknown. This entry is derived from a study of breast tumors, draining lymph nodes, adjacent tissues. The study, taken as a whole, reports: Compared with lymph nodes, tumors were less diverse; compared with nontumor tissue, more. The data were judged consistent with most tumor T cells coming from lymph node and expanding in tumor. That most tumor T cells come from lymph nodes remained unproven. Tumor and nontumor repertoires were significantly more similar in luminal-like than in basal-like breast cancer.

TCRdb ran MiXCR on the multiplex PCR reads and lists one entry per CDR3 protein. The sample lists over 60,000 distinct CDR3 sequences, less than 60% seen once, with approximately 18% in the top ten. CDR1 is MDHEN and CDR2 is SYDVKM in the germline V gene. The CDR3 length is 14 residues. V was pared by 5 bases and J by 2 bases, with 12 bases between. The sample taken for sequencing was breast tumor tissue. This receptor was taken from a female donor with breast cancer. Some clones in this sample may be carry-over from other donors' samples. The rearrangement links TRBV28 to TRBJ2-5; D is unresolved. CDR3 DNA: TGTGCCAGCAGTCCTCGGTACTTACAAGAGACCCAGTACTTC. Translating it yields CASSPRYLQETQYF. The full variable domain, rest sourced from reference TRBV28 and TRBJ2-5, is DVKVTQSSRYLVKRTGEKVFLECVQDMDHENMFWYRQDPGLGLRLIYFSYDVKMKEKGDIPEGYSVSREKKERFSLILESASTNQTSMYLCASSPRYLQETQYFGPGTRLLVL.